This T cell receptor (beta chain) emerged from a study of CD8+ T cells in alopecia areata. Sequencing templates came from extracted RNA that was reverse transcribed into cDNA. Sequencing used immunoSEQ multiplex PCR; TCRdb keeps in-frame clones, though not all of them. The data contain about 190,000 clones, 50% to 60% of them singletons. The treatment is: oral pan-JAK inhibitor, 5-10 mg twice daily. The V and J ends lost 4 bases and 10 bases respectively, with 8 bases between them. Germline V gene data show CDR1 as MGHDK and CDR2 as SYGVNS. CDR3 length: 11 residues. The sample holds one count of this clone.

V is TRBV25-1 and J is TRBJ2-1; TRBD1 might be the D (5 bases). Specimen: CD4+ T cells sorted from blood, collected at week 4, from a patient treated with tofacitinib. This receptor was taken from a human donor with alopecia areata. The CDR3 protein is CASSAPGEQFF. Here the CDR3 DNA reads TGTGCCAGCAGTGCCCCAGGGGAGCAGTTCTTC.